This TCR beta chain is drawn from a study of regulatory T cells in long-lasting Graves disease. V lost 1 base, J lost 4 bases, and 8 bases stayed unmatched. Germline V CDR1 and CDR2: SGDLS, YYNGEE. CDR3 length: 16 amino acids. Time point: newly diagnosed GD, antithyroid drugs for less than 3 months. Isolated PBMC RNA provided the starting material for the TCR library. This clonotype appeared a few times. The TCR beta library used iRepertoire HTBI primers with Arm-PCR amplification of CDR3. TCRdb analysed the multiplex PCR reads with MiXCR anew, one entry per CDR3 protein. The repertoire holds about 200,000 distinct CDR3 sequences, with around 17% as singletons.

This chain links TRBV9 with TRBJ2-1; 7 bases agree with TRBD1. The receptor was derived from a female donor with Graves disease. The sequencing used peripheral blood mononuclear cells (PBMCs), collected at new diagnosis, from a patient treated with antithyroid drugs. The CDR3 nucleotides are TGTGCCAGCAGCGTAACCCCCGGGACAGTATACAATGAGCAGTTCTTC. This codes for CASSVTPGTVYNEQFF.